The 12 T cell receptor beta chains below were found in one sample sequenced in a study of blood T cells in healthy people across ages. The authors ran a second PCR of roughly 6 to 12 cycles using a sample-barcoded 5' primer and a J-beta primer mix. TCRdb processed the 5' RACE reads anew with MiXCR; each CDR3 protein has one entry. The sample yields around 800,000 distinct CDR3 sequences, about 47% seen once. The specimen sequenced was blood. Receptor source: a man older than 75 in good health.

The chain recombines TRBV29-1 with TRBJ2-1; 10 nucleotides match TRBD1. Germline-derived CDR1 and CDR2 are SQVTM and ANQGSEA. V trimming: 4 bases; J trimming: 7 bases; junction bases outside the gene matches: 10. The CDR3 spans 15 residues. The CDR3 protein is CSVGPGQGKSNEQFF. DNA of the CDR3: TGCAGCGTTGGCCCGGGACAGGGGAAATCAAATGAGCAGTTCTTC.

This clonotype was observed a handful of times. V and J are TRBV29-1 and TRBJ1-2; D call uncertain. The V end was cut by 1 base, the J end by 3 bases, with 12 bases between. Per the germline V gene, CDR1 is SQVTM and CDR2 is ANQGSEA. There are 14 residues in the CDR3. CDR3 coding DNA: TGCAGCGTTGAAGTGATCCAGCTTGACTATGGCTACACCTTC. It translates to CSVEVIQLDYGYTF.

This chain uses TRBV5-1 with TRBJ2-1, with a weak D call TRBD2 (5 bases). The germline CDR1 and CDR2 sequences are SGHRS and YFSETQ. Between the trimmed V and J ends, which lost 4 bases and 5 bases, there was a span of 13 bases. The length of the CDR3 is 14 residues. The CDR3 region is CASSAGLSNNEQFF. CDR3 sequence (DNA): TGCGCCAGCAGCGCAGGACTTTCCAACAATGAGCAGTTCTTC.

This clonotype was observed a few times. The J gene is TRBJ2-1, the V gene TRBV12-3 or TRBV12-4, with a possible D match to TRBD1 (6 bases). V lost 6 bases and J 2 bases, leaving 14 bases between the germline ends. The CDR3 totals 15 residues. The CDR3 sequence: CASSRPGQTYNEQFF. The DNA of the CDR3 is TGTGCCAGCAGCCGACCGGGACAAACCTACAATGAGCAGTTCTTC.

The chain carries TRBV18 and TRBJ1-1; no clear D. V shed 2 bases and J shed 7 bases, with 11 bases lying between them. The CDR3 spans 13 residues. The germline CDR1 and CDR2 sequences are KGHSH and LQKENI. The CDR3 DNA follows: TGTGCCAGCTCACCAGGCCTCACAAGTGAAGCTTTCTTT. This translates into CASSPGLTSEAFF.

This clonotype was seen more than once but under ten times. This sequence joins TRBV2 and TRBJ2-1, with D unclear. In germline, CDR1 is SNHLY, CDR2 FYNNEI. The CDR3 covers 14 residues. Trimming stripped 5 bases from V and 7 bases from J, with 15 bases between. The CDR3 DNA reads as TGTGCCAGCAGTTATTCATACGTTAGGAATGAGCAGTTCTTC. Amino acid sequence: CASSYSYVRNEQFF.

This clonotype has just a few counts. This may come from a read error, since a much larger clone is one base off. The chain combines TRBV12-3 or TRBV12-4 with TRBJ2-3, with D possibly being TRBD2 (5 bases). The V end lost 6 bases, the J end lost 2 bases, and 15 bases lay between the germline ends. This CDR3 is 15 amino acids long. CDR3 sequence (DNA): TGTGCCAGCAGCCGGCTGGGAGAGCCCACAGATACGCAGTATTTT. Protein: CASSRLGEPTDTQYF.

This chain links TRBV7-2 with TRBJ2-7; 10 positions agree with TRBD1. The J call may be mistaken, given a closer DNA end match to TRBJ2-5. The germline gives CDR1 SGHTA, CDR2 FQGNSA. The CDR3 extends over 17 amino acids. CDR3 sequence: CASSLSRTWDRGGTQYF. In nucleotides, the CDR3 is TGTGCCAGCAGCTTATCCCGAACCTGGGACAGGGGTGGGACCCAGTACTTC.

This clonotype has only a few counts. The chain recombines TRBV4-2 with TRBJ2-7; TRBD2 matches 7 bases. The V and J ends lost 5 bases and 0 bases, in that order; junction bases with no gene match: 10. There are 16 residues in the CDR3. Per the germline V gene, CDR1 is LGHNA and CDR2 is YNFKEQ. CDR3 coding DNA: TGTGCCAGCAGCGCCCTGGGGGGGAGAGACTCCTACGAGCAGTACTTC. Translation gives CASSALGGRDSYEQYF.

This clonotype was found a few times. The rearrangement links TRBV5-1 to TRBJ2-5; the D gene is possibly TRBD1 (5 bases). The CDR3 loop spans 13 amino acids. V was cut by 1 base and J by 5 bases, with 9 bases left in between. The V gene's germline CDR1 is SGHRS and CDR2 YFSETQ. In DNA form, the CDR3 reads TGCGCCAGCAGCTTGTTACAGGTGGAGACCCAGTACTTC. As protein: CASSLLQVETQYF.

The CDR3: CSASPSGSYNEQFF. The DNA of the CDR3 is TGCAGTGCGTCCCCTAGCGGGAGTTACAATGAGCAGTTCTTC. J is TRBJ2-1 and V is TRBV20-1, with 10 nucleotides matching TRBD2. The germline CDR1 and CDR2 sequences are DFQATT and SNEGSKA (reference sequence). V shed 6 bases, J shed 4 bases, and the junction held 6 bases outside the gene matches. This CDR3 spans 14 amino acids.

This clonotype was counted many times. The V call is TRBV7-2, the J call TRBJ2-1; D remains unclear. Germline-derived CDR1 and CDR2 are SGHTA and FQGNSA. The CDR3 runs 13 residues. With 7 bases removed from V and 4 bases from J, the gap between germline ends came to 11 bases. CDR3 residues: CASTETGYNEQFF. The CDR3 DNA reads as TGTGCCAGCACCGAAACTGGTTACAATGAGCAGTTCTTC. The complete variable domain, with remaining parts taken from reference TRBV7-2 and TRBJ2-1, reads GAGVSQSPSNKVTEKGKDVELRCDPISGHTALYWYRQSLGQGLEFLIYFQGNSAPDKSGLPSDRFSAERTGGSVSTLTIQRTQQEDSAVYLCASTETGYNEQFFGPGTRLTVL.